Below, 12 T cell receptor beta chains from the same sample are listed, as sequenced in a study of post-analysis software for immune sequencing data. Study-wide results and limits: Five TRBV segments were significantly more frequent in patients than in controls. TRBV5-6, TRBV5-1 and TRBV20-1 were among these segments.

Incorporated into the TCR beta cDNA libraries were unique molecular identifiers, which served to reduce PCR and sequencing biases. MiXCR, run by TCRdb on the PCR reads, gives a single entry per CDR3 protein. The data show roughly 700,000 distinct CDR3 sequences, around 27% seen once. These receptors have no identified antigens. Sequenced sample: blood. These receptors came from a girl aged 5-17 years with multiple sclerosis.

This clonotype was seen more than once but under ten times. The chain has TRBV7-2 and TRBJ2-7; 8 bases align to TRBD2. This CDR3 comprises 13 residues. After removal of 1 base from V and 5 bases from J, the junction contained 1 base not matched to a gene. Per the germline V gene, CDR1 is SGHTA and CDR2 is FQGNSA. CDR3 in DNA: TGTGCCAGCAGCTTAGTAGCGGGACACGAGCAGTACTTC. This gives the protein CASSLVAGHEQYF.

The CDR3 loop is CASSLWSARGRGEQFF. Written as DNA, the CDR3 is TGTGCCAGCAGCTTATGGTCGGCGCGGGGACGGGGGGAGCAGTTCTTC. The chain employs TRBV7-2 and TRBJ2-1; D perhaps matches TRBD2 (6 bases). This CDR3 comprises 16 residues. V lost 2 bases and J lost 10, with 21 bases in between. Per the germline V gene, CDR1 is SGHTA and CDR2 is FQGNSA.

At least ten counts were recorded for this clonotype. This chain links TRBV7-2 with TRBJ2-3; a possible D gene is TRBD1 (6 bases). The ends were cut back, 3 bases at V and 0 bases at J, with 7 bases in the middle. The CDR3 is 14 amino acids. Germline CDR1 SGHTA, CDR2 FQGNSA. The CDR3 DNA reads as TGTGCCAGCAGCTTGGGACACAGCACAGATACGCAGTATTTT. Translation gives CASSLGHSTDTQYF.

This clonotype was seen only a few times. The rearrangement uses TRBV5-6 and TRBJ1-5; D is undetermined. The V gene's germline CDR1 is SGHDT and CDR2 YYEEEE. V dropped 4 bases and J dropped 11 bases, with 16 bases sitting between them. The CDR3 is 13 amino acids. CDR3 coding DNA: TGTGCCAGCAGCAGAGTGGAGGGTGAGGCCCAGCATTTT. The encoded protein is CASSRVEGEAQHF. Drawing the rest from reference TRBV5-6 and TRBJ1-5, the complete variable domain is DAGVTQSPTHLIKTRGQQVTLRCSPKSGHDTVSWYQQALGQGPQFIFQYYEEEERQRGNFPDRFSGHQFPNYSSELNVNALLLGDSALYLCASSRVEGEAQHFGDGTRLSIL.

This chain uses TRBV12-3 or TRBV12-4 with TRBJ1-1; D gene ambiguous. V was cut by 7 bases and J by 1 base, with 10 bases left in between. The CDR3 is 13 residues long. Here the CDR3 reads CASILGRNTEAFF. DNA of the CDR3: TGTGCCAGCATTCTGGGAAGGAACACTGAAGCTTTCTTT.

CDR3 bases: TGTGCCAGTATAGGGGGCAGGGGACTTGCGGGGACCCAGTACTTC. Amino acid sequence: CASIGGRGLAGTQYF. V usage is TRBV28 and J usage is TRBJ2-5; a weak D match, TRBD1 (7 bases). Germline CDR1 reads MDHEN; CDR2 reads SYDVKM. V was pared by 9 bases and J by 7 bases, with 24 bases between. The CDR3 length is 15 residues.

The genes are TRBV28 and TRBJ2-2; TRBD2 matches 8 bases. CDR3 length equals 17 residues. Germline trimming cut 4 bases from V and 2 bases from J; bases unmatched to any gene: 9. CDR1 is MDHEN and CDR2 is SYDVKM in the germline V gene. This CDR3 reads CASSYPGVAGNTGELFF. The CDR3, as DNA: TGTGCCAGCAGTTACCCGGGGGTAGCGGGAAACACCGGGGAGCTGTTTTTT.

CDR3 nucleotide sequence: TGTGCCAGCAGCCAAGGCCCCGAACAGAACTATGGCTACACCTTC. It yields the protein CASSQGPEQNYGYTF. The rearrangement uses TRBV7-9 and TRBJ1-2; the D is unclear. V was cut by 5 bases and J by 2 bases, with 15 bases left in between. This CDR3 spans 15 amino acids. Per germline, CDR1 SEHNR and CDR2 FQNEAQ (reference sequence). The complete variable domain, with remaining parts taken from reference TRBV7-9 and TRBJ1-2, reads DTGVSQNPRHKITKRGQNVTFRCDPISEHNRLYWYRQTLGQGPEFLTYFQNEAQLEKSRLLSDRFSAERPKGSFSTLEIQRTEQGDSAMYLCASSQGPEQNYGYTFGSGTRLTVV.

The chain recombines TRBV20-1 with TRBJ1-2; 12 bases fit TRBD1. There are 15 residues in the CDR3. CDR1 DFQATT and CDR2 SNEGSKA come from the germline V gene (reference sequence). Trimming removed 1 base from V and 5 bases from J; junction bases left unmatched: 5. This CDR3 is CSARAGTGGAYGYTF. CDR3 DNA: TGCAGTGCTAGAGCCGGGACAGGGGGCGCGTATGGCTACACCTTC.

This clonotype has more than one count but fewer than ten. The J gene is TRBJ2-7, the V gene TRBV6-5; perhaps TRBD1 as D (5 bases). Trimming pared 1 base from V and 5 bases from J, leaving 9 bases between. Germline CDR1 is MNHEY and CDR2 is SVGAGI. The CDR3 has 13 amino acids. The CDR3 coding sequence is TGTGCCAGCAGTTACTTCCAGGGTAACGAGCAGTACTTC. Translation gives CASSYFQGNEQYF.

CDR3 loop: CASSTAGDYEQYF. Here the CDR3 DNA reads TGTGCCAGCTCCACTGCAGGGGACTACGAGCAGTACTTC. The rearrangement joins TRBV27 to TRBJ2-7, with D perhaps TRBD1 (6 bases). The CDR3 is made up of 13 amino acids. V lost 8 bases and J lost 3, with 14 bases in between. CDR1 is MNHEY and CDR2 is SMNVEV in the germline V gene (reference sequence).

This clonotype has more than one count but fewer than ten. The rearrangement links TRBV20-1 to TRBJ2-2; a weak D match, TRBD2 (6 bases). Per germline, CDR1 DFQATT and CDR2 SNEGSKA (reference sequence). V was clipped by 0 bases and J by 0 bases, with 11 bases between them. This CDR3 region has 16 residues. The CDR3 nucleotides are TGCAGTGCTAGAGATGTCCAGCGGGCGAACACCGGGGAGCTGTTTTTT. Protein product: CSARDVQRANTGELFF.